There are many counts of the clone carrying this T cell receptor (beta chain). The antigen is undetermined. The source of the sample is a study of type 1 regulatory T cells. For the study at large: T-allo10 is an in vitro-generated, Tr1-enriched CD4 T cell product specific for alloantigen. The study's findings and limits: Compared with non-Tr1 cells, Tr1 cells showed a narrower TCR repertoire.

TCRdb independently ran MiXCR on the reads; one entry per CDR3 protein. This sample carries tens of thousands of distinct CDR3 sequences, around 20% of them seen once, and the ten largest clones take roughly 8.3%. The sequencing input was cultured type 1 regulatory T (Tr1) cells, either the whole culture or a sorted fraction (not recorded which). This sequence originates from a human donor in good health.

The CDR3 is CASSSGDYGYTF. CDR3 nucleotides: TGTGCCAGCAGCTCCGGGGACTATGGCTACACCTTC. This sequence joins TRBV7-9 and TRBJ1-2; the D is unclear. Germline V CDR1 and CDR2: SEHNR, FQNEAQ (reference sequence). The V end was cut by 4 bases, the J end by 3 bases, with 6 bases between. The length of the CDR3 is 12 residues.